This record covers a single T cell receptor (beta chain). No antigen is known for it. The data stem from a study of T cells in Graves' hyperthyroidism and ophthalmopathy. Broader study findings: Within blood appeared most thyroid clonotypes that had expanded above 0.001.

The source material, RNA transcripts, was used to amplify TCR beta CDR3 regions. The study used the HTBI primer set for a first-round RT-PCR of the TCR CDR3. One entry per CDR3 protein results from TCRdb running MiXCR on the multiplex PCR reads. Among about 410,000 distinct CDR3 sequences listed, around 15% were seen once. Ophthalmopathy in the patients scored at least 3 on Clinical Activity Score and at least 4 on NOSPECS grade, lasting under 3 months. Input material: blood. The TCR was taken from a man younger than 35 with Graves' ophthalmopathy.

The CDR3 reads CASSLPDISSPLHF. The CDR3, as DNA: TGTGCCAGCAGCCTACCGGACATAAGTTCACCCCTCCACTTT. The chain couples TRBV3-1 to TRBJ1-6; D is possibly TRBD1 (5 bases). Trimming removed 4 bases from V and 9 bases from J, with 13 bases in between. This CDR3 is built from 14 residues. CDR1 is LGHDT, CDR2 YNNKEL, per germline (reference sequence). The complete variable domain, with remaining parts taken from reference TRBV3-1 and TRBJ1-6, reads DTAVSQTPKYLVTQMGNDKSIKCEQNLGHDTMYWYKQDSKKFLKIMFSYNNKELIINETVPNRFSPKSPDKAHLNLHINSLELGDSAVYFCASSLPDISSPLHFGNGTRLTVT.